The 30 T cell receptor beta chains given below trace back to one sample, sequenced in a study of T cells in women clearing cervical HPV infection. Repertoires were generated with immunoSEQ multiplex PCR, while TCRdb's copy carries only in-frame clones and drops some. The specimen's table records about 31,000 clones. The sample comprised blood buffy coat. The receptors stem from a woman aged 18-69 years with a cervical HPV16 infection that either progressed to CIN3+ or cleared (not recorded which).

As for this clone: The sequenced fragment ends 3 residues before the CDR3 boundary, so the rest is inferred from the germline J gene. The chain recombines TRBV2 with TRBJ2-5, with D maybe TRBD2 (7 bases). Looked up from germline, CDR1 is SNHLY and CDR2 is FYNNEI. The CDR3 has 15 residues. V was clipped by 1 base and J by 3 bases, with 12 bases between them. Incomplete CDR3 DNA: TGTGCCAGCAGTGAAGGCGGCGGGGGCAAAGAGACC. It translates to CASSEGGGGKET. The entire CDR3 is CASSEGGGGKETQYF.

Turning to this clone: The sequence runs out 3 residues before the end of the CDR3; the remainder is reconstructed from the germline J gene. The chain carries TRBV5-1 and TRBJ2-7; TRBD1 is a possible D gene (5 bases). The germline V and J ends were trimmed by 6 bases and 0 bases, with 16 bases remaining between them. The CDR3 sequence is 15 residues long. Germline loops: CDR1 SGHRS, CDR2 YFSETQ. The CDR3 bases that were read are TGCGCCAGCAACCCCAGGGTCTCAACCTCCTACGAG. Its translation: CASNPRVSTSYE. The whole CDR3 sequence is CASNPRVSTSYEQYF.

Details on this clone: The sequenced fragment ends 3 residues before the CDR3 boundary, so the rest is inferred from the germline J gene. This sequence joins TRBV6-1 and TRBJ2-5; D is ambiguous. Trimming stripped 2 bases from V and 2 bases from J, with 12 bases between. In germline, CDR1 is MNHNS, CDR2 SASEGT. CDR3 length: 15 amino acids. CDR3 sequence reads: CASSEPVGDQETQYF. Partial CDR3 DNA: TGTGCCAGCAGTGAACCGGTCGGTGATCAAGAGACC.

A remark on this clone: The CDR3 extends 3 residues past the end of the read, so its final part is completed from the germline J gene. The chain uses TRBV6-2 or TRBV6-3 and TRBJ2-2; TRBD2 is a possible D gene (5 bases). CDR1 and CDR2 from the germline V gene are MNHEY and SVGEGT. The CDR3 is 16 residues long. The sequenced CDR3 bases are TGTGCCAGCAGTTACTCCTCGTTCGGACTCGGCGAAAAG. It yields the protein CASSYSSFGLGEK. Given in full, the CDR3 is CASSYSSFGLGEKLFF.

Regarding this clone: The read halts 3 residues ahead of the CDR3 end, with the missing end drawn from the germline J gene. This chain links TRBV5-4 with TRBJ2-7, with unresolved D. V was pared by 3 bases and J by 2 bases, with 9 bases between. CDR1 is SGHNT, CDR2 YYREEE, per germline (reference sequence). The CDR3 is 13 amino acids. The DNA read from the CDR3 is TGTGCCAGCAGCTCTGGCGGAACCTACGAG. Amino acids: CASSSGGTYE. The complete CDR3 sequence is CASSSGGTYEQYF.

The covered CDR3 bases are TGTGCCAGCAGCTTAGACAGGGGGATGCGCGAC. It codes for CASSLDRGMRD. Given in full, the CDR3 is CASSLDRGMRDYTF. The rearrangement uses TRBV7-9 and TRBJ1-2, with 8 bases identical to TRBD1. The CDR3 is cut off 3 residues early in the read; its end comes from the germline J gene. In germline, CDR1 is SEHNR, CDR2 FQNEAQ (reference sequence). The CDR3 extends over 14 amino acids.

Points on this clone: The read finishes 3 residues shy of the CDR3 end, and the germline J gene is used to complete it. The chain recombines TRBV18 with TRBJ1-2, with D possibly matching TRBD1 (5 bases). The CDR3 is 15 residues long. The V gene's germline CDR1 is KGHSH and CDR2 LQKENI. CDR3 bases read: TGTGCCAGCTCCCCTACTAGCGGGGGTACCTACGAC. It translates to CASSPTSGGTYD. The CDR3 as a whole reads CASSPTSGGTYDYTF.

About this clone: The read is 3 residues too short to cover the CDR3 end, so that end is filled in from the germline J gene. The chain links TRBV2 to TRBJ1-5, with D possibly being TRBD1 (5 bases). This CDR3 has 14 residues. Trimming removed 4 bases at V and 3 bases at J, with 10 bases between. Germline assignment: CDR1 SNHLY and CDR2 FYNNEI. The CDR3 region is CASSVGGTNQPQHF. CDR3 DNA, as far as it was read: TGTGCCAGCAGTGTTGGGGGGACCAATCAGCCC.

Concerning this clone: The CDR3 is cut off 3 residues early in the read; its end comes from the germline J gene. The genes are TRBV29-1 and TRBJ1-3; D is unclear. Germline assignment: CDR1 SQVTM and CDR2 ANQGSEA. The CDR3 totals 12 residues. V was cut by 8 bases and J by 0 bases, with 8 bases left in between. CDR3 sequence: CSSRGSGNTIYF. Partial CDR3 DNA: TGCAGCTCCCGGGGCTCTGGAAACACC.

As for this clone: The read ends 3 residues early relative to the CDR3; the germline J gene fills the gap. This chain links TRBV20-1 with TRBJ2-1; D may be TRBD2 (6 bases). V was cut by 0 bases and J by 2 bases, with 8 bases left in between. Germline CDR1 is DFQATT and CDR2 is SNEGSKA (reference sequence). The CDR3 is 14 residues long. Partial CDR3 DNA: TGCAGTGCTAGAGAAGCGGGCCCCTACAATGAG. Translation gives CSAREAGPYNE. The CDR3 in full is CSAREAGPYNEQFF.

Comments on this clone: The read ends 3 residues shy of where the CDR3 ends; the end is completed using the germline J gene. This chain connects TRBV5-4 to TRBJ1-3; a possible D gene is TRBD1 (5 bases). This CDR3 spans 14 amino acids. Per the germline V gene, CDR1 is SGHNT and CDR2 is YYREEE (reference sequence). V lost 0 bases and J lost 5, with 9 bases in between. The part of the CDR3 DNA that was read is TGTGCCAGCAGCTTGGAAGGGGTTAGAAACACC. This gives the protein CASSLEGVRNT. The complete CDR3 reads CASSLEGVRNTIYF.

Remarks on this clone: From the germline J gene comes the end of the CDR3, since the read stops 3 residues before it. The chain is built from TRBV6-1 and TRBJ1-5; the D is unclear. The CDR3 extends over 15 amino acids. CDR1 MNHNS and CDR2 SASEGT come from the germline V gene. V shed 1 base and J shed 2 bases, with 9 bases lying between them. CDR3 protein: CASSEGSIRNQPQHF. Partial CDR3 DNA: TGTGCCAGCAGTGAAGGGTCTATTCGCAATCAGCCC.

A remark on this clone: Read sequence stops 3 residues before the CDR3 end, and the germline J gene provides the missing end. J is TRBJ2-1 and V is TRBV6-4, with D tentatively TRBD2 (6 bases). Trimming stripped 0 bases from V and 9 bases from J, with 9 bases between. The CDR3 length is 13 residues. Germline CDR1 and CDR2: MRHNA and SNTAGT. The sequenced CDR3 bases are TGTGCCAGCAGTGACTCGGACGGGGGTGAG. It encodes CASSDSDGGE. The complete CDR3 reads CASSDSDGGEQFF.

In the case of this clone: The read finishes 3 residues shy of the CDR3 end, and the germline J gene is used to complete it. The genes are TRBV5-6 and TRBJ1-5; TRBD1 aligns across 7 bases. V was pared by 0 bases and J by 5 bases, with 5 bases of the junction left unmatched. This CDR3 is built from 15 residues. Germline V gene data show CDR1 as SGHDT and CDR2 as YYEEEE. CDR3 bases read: TGTGCCAGCAGCTTGGGACAGGGTTTAGATCAGCCC. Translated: CASSLGQGLDQP. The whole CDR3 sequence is CASSLGQGLDQPQHF.

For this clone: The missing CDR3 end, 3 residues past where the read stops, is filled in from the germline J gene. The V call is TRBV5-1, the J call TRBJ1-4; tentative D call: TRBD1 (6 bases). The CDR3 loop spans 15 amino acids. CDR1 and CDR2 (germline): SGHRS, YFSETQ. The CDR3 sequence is CASSLGEQGYSPLFF. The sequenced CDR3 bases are TGCGCCAGCAGCTTGGGGGAACAGGGATATTCACCA.

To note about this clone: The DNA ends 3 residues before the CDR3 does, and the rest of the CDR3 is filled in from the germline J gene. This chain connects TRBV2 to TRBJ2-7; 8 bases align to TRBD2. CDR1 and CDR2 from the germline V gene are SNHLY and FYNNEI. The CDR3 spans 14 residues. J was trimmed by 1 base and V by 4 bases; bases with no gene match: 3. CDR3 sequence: CASSVASGSYEQYF. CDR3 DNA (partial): TGTGCCAGCAGTGTTGCTAGCGGGTCCTACGAG.

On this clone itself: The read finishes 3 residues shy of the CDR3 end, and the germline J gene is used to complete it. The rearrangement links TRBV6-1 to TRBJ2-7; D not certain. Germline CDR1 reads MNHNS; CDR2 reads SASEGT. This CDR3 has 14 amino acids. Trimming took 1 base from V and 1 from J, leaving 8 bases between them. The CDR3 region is CASSEVSASYEQYF. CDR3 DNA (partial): TGTGCCAGCAGTGAAGTTAGTGCGTCCTACGAG.

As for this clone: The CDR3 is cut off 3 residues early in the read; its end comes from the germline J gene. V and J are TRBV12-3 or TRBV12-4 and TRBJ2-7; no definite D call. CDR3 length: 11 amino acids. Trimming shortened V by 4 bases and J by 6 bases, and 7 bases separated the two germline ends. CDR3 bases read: TGTGCCAGCAGTTCTATAAGCGAG. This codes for CASSSISE. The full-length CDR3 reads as CASSSISEQYF.

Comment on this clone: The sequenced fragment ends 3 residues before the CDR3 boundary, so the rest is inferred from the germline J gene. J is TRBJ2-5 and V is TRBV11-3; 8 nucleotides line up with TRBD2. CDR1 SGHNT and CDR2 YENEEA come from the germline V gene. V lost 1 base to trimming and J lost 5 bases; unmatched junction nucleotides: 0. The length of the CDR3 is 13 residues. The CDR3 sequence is CASSLGLAETQYF. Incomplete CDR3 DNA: TGTGCCAGCAGCTTAGGACTAGCGGAGACC. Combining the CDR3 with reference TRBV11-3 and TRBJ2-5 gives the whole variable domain EAGVVQSPRYKIIEKKQPVAFWCNPISGHNTLYWYLQNLGQGPELLIRYENEEAVDDSQLPKDRFSAERLKGVDSTLKIQPAELGDSAVYLCASSLGLAETQYFGPGTRLLVL.

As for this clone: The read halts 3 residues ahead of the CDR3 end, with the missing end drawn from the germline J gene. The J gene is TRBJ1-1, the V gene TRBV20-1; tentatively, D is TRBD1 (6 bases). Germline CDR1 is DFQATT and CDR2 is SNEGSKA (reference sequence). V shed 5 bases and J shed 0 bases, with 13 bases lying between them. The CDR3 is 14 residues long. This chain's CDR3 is CSAWGGVLNTEAFF. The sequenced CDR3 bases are TGCAGTGCTTGGGGGGGCGTGCTGAACACTGAA.

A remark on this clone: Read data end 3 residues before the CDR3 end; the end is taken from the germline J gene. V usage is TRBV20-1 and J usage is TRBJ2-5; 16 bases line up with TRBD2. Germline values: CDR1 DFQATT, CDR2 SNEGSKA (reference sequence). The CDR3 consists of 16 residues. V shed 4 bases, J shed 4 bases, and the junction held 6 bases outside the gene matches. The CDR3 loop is CSATGTSGGGRETQYF. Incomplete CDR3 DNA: TGCAGTGCTACCGGGACTAGCGGGGGGGGGAGAGAGACC.

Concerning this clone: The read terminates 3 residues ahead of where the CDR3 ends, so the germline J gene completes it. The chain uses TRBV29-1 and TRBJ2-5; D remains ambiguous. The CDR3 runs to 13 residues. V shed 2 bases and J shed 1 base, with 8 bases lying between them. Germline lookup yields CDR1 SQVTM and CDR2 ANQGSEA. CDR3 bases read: TGCAGCGTTGAATCTCAGTTCCAAGAGACC. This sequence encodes CSVESQFQET. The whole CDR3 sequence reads CSVESQFQETQYF.

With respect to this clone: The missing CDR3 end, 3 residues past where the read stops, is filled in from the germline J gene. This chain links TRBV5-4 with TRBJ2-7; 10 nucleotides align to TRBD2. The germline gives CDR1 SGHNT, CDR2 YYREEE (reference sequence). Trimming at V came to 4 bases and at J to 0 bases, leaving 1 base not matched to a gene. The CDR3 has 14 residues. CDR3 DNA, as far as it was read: TGTGCCAGCAGCAGCGGGGGGGGCTCCTACGAG. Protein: CASSSGGGSYE. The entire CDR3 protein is CASSSGGGSYEQYF.

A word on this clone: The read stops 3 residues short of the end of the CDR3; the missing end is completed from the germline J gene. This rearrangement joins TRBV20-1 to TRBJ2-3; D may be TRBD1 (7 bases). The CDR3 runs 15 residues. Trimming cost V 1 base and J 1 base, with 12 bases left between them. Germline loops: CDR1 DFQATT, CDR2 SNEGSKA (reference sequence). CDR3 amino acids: CSARVTRGGTDTQYF. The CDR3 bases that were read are TGCAGTGCTAGAGTGACCAGGGGGGGCACAGATACG.

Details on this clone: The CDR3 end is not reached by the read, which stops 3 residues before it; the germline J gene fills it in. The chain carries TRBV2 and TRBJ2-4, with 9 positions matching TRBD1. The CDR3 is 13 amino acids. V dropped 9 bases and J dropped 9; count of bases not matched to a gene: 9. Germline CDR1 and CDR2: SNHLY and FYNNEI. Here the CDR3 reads CASKKGTGSIQYF. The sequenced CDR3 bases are TGTGCCAGTAAAAAGGGGACAGGGAGCATT. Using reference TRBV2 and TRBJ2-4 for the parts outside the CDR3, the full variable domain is EPEVTQTPSHQVTQMGQEVILRCVPISNHLYFYWYRQILGQKVEFLVSFYNNEISEKSEIFDDQFSVERPDGSNFTLKIRSTKLEDSAMYFCASKKGTGSIQYFGAGTRLSVL.

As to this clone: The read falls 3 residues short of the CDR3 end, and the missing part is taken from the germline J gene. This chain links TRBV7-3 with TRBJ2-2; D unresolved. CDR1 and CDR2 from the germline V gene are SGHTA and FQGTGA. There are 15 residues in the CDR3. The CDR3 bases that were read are TGTGCCAGCAGCTTAGACTCCTCAACTAATGAAAAG. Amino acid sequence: CASSLDSSTNEK. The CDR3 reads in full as CASSLDSSTNEKLFF.

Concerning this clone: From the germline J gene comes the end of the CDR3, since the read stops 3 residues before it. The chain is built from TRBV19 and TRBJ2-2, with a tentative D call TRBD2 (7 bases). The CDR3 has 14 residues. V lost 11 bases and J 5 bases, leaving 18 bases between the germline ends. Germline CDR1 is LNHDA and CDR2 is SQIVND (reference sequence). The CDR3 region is CASRWGGLTGELFF. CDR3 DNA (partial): TGTGCCTCCCGGTGGGGGGGCCTAACCGGGGAG. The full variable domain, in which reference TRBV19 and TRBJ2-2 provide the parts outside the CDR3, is DGGITQSPKYLFRKEGQNVTLSCEQNLNHDAMYWYRQDPGQGLRLIYYSQIVNDFQKGDIAEGYSVSREKKESFPLTVTSAQKNPTAFYLCASRWGGLTGELFFGEGSRLTVL.

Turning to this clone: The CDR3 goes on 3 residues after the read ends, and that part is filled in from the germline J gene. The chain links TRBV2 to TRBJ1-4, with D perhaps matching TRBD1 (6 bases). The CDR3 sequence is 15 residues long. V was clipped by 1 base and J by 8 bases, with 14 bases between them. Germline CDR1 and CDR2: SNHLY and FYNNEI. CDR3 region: CASSEVAGVVEKLFF. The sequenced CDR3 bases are TGTGCCAGCAGTGAAGTGGCAGGGGTAGTGGAAAAA.

The DNA read from the CDR3 is TGTGCCAGTAGTCTCCCTTCATGGACAGGGCCGGTCTATGGT. Its protein is CASSLPSWTGPVYG. The full CDR3 protein reads CASSLPSWTGPVYGQYF. The rearrangement uses TRBV19 and TRBJ2-4; TRBD1 matches at 8 bases. The sequenced fragment ends 3 residues before the CDR3 boundary, so the rest is inferred from the germline J gene. The V gene's germline CDR1 is LNHDA and CDR2 SQIVND (reference sequence). The CDR3 has 17 residues. Together with reference TRBV19 and TRBJ2-4, the CDR3 gives the full variable domain: DGGITQSPKYLFRKEGQNVTLSCEQNLNHDAMYWYRQDPGQGLRLIYYSQIVNDFQKGDIAEGYSVSREKKESFPLTVTSAQKNPTAFYLCASSLPSWTGPVYGQYFGAGTRLSVL.

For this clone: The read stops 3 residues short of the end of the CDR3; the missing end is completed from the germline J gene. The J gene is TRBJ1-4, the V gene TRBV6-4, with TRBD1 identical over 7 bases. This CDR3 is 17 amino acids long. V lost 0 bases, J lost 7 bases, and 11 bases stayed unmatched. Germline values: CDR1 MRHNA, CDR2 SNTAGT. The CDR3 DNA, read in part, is TGTGCCAGCAGTGACTCCTATAGGGGACAGATTGTTGAAAAA. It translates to CASSDSYRGQIVEK. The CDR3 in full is CASSDSYRGQIVEKLFF.